Included here is one TCR beta chain sequence, with context. Its target is unknown. The PCR was carried out with 60 Vbeta primers and 13 Jbeta primers. Libraries were prepared by immunoSEQ multiplex PCR; TCRdb keeps only in-frame clonotypes and omits some of them. The sample includes some 99,000 clones, approximately 81% of them seen just once. This record comes from a study of cytomegalovirus exposure and HLA in healthy donors. General study points: A previous analysis found most TCR beta V segments productive roughly 90% or roughly 30% of the time. Association of a missense DCLRE1C variant with TCR beta V- and J-gene trimming was reported in a later analysis.

The CDR3 spans 17 residues. Germline V gene sequence: CDR1 MRHNA, CDR2 SNTAGT. Trimming left V 0 bases short and J 1 base short, with 13 bases between. The TCR comes from a woman in her twenties or thirties in good health and CMV-seronegative. The specimen was PBMCs. The V gene is TRBV6-4, the J gene TRBJ2-1; perhaps TRBD2 as D (6 bases). The CDR3 is CASSDSRTAGSYNEQFF. The CDR3 DNA is TGTGCCAGCAGTGACTCCCGGACCGCGGGGTCCTACAATGAGCAGTTCTTC.